This entry lists 26 T cell receptor beta chains sequenced from one sample in a study of blood T cell repertoires in COVID-19. TCRdb's copy holds only in-frame clones and misses some; the assay was immunoSEQ multiplex PCR. The data contain around 280,000 clones, 86% of them singletons. Input material: peripheral blood. Every receptor here comes from a woman in her twenties or thirties who had recovered from COVID-19.

The J gene is TRBJ2-7, the V gene TRBV18, with no clear D. This CDR3 contains 14 residues. V gave up 2 bases and J gave up 0 bases, with 8 bases separating them. Germline V gene sequence: CDR1 KGHSH, CDR2 LQKENI. Here the CDR3 DNA reads TGTGCCAGCTCACCAGGGCTGAGCTCCTACGAGCAGTACTTC. Translated: CASSPGLSSYEQYF.

The chain combines TRBV7-3 with TRBJ1-1; D is perhaps TRBD1 (5 bases). V was cut by 4 bases and J by 6 bases, with 18 bases left in between. CDR3 length: 15 residues. Germline lookup yields CDR1 SGHTA and CDR2 FQGTGA. CDR3 nucleotide sequence: TGTGCCAGCAGCTCGCCCGGGGGGGTAGATGCTGAAGCTTTCTTT. Translating it yields CASSSPGGVDAEAFF.

This chain's CDR3 is CASSSLGGQINQPQHF. The CDR3 DNA follows: TGTGCCAGTAGTTCGCTCGGGGGGCAAATCAATCAGCCCCAGCATTTT. The rearrangement uses TRBV19 and TRBJ1-5; D is perhaps TRBD1 (6 bases). V lost 5 bases and J 3 bases, leaving 17 bases between the germline ends. Germline CDR1 reads LNHDA; CDR2 reads SQIVND (reference sequence). The CDR3 runs to 16 residues. The variable domain in full, completed from reference TRBV19 and TRBJ1-5, reads DGGITQSPKYLFRKEGQNVTLSCEQNLNHDAMYWYRQDPGQGLRLIYYSQIVNDFQKGDIAEGYSVSREKKESFPLTVTSAQKNPTAFYLCASSSLGGQINQPQHFGDGTRLSIL.

The rearrangement links TRBV5-1 to TRBJ2-1, with TRBD2 identical over 8 bases. Germline-derived CDR1 and CDR2 are SGHRS and YFSETQ. This CDR3 spans 14 amino acids. V was pared by 1 base and J by 7 bases, with 4 bases of the junction left unmatched. The CDR3 nucleotides read TGCGCCAGCAGCTTGTTAGCGGGGAAAAATGAGCAGTTCTTC. Encoded protein: CASSLLAGKNEQFF.

V gene TRBV29-1 combines with J gene TRBJ2-5; perhaps TRBD1 as D (5 bases). V lost 0 bases and J 5 bases, leaving 10 bases between the germline ends. The CDR3 is 13 amino acids. CDR1 is SQVTM, CDR2 ANQGSEA, per germline. The CDR3 sequence is CSVEDRGDETQYF. The CDR3 DNA is TGCAGCGTTGAAGATAGGGGTGACGAGACCCAGTACTTC.

This chain joins TRBV5-1 and TRBJ2-1; 9 nucleotides agree with TRBD1. Per germline, CDR1 SGHRS and CDR2 YFSETQ. After removal of 2 bases from V and 4 bases from J, the junction contained 4 bases not matched to a gene. This CDR3 spans 15 amino acids. The CDR3 DNA reads as TGCGCCAGCAGCTTTAGGGACAGGGCTTACAATGAGCAGTTCTTC. It yields the protein CASSFRDRAYNEQFF.

This chain uses TRBV3-1 (or the pseudogene TRBV3-2) with TRBJ1-3; 9 bases map to TRBD1. The CDR3 extends over 17 amino acids. The V segment lost 1 base and the J segment 5 bases; nucleotides outside the gene matches: 9. CDR1 LGHDT and CDR2 YNNKEL come from the germline V gene (reference sequence). The CDR3 bases are TGTGCCAGCAGCCAAGGGGGACAGGGACTTTCTCGAAACACCATATATTTT. This sequence encodes CASSQGGQGLSRNTIYF.

V and J are TRBV24-1 and TRBJ2-1, with a weak D call TRBD2 (7 bases). CDR1 is KGHDR and CDR2 is SFDVKD in the germline V gene. There are 16 residues in the CDR3. Between the trimmed V and J ends, which lost 1 base and 4 bases, there was a span of 13 bases. The CDR3 loop is CATSDLGGAWYNEQFF. In DNA form, the CDR3 reads TGTGCCACCAGTGATTTAGGGGGGGCTTGGTACAATGAGCAGTTCTTC.

V is TRBV2 and J is TRBJ1-1, with TRBD1 matching over 7 bases. Germline V CDR1 and CDR2: SNHLY, FYNNEI. CDR3 length: 15 amino acids. J was trimmed by 0 bases and V by 1 base; bases with no gene match: 2. The CDR3 region is CASSEDRGMNTEAFF. For the CDR3, the DNA is TGTGCCAGCAGTGAAGACAGGGGCATGAACACTGAAGCTTTCTTT.

This clone was recorded only once. This chain joins TRBV7-2 and TRBJ2-3; D remains unclear. This CDR3 region has 13 residues. Germline-derived CDR1 and CDR2 are SGHTA and FQGNSA. The V gene lost 1 base and the J gene lost 6 bases, with 8 bases spanning the gap. The CDR3 coding sequence is TGTGCCAGCAGCTTAGTTAGCCCTGATACGCAGTATTTT. Its protein product is CASSLVSPDTQYF.

V gene TRBV5-6 combines with J gene TRBJ2-4; 12 bases fit TRBD2. J gave up 0 bases and V 4 bases, and 5 bases lay outside the gene matches. The CDR3 totals 17 residues. Germline loops: CDR1 SGHDT, CDR2 YYEEEE. The CDR3 DNA sequence: TGTGCCAGCAGCCGCAGGACTAGCGGGATAGCCAAAAACATTCAGTACTTC. Its translation: CASSRRTSGIAKNIQYF.

The J gene is TRBJ1-3, the V gene TRBV5-1; 9 positions match TRBD1. This CDR3 region has 15 residues. Trimming cost V 4 bases and J 3 bases; bases outside gene matches: 5. In germline, CDR1 is SGHRS, CDR2 YFSETQ. For the CDR3, the DNA is TGCGCCAGCAGCGAACAGGGGGCTCTTGGAAACACCATATATTTT. Translated: CASSEQGALGNTIYF.

The sample holds a few counts of this clone. The chain is built from TRBV30 and TRBJ1-2, with 12 bases fitting TRBD1. CDR3 length: 14 residues. Germline-derived CDR1 and CDR2 are GTSNPN and SVGIG (reference sequence). Unmatched junction bases numbered 6, after V lost 3 bases and J lost 7 bases. CDR3 coding DNA: TGTGCCTGGAGCAGGGACAGGGGGCGGGCTGGCTACACCTTC. Translation gives CAWSRDRGRAGYTF.

V usage is TRBV16 and J usage is TRBJ2-1; 12 nucleotides agree with TRBD2. CDR1 is KGHSY and CDR2 is FQNENV in the germline V gene. Trimming at V came to 4 bases and at J to 4 bases, leaving 2 bases not matched to a gene. CDR3 length equals 15 residues. The CDR3 nucleotides are TGTGCCAGCAGCCGGACTAGCGGGAAGTACAATGAGCAGTTCTTC. Amino acid sequence: CASSRTSGKYNEQFF.

J is TRBJ1-3 and V is TRBV3-1 (or the pseudogene TRBV3-2), with D possibly being TRBD1 (5 bases). This CDR3 has 17 amino acids. Germline V CDR1 and CDR2: LGHDT, YNNKEL (reference sequence). V lost 4 bases and J lost 8, with 24 bases in between. The CDR3 protein is CASSPKFFSTAGDTIYF. For the CDR3, the DNA is TGTGCCAGCAGCCCTAAGTTCTTCTCCACGGCGGGGGACACCATATATTTT.

J is TRBJ2-3 and V is TRBV6-4; D unresolved. CDR3 size: 13 residues. Germline values: CDR1 MRHNA, CDR2 SNTAGT. Trimming left V 6 bases short and J 5 bases short, with 12 bases between. The chain's CDR3 is CASSRRPGDTQYF. For the CDR3, the DNA is TGTGCCAGCAGCCGACGGCCGGGAGATACGCAGTATTTT.

The V gene is TRBV5-4, the J gene TRBJ2-2, with 9 nucleotides matching TRBD1. Germline assignment: CDR1 SGHNT and CDR2 YYREEE (reference sequence). V lost 4 bases, J lost 4 bases, and 8 bases stayed unmatched. The CDR3 runs 16 residues. CDR3 DNA: TGTGCCAGCAGCCCGACCGGGACAGGGATCACCGGGGAGCTGTTTTTT. Protein product: CASSPTGTGITGELFF.

The CDR3 reads CASRRTSGGAYNEQFF. The CDR3 region has the DNA TGTGCCAGCAGGCGGACTAGCGGGGGGGCCTACAATGAGCAGTTCTTC. J is TRBJ2-1 and V is TRBV5-6; 15 bases are a match to TRBD2. Germline V lookup: CDR1 SGHDT, CDR2 YYEEEE. The CDR3 is 16 amino acids. Germline trimming cut 5 bases from V and 2 bases from J; bases unmatched to any gene: 2.

The chain couples TRBV30 to TRBJ2-1; the match to TRBD2 covers 7 bases. Germline assignment: CDR1 GTSNPN and CDR2 SVGIG (reference sequence). V lost 4 bases and J lost 15; bases outside the gene matches: 15. There are 13 residues in the CDR3. The DNA of the CDR3 is TGTGCCTGGATATTAGAGGGAGGGAAAGGCGGGTTCTTC. This codes for CAWILEGGKGGFF.

This chain connects TRBV2 to TRBJ2-3; D is ambiguous. This CDR3 comprises 10 residues. The V gene lost 10 bases and the J gene lost 2 bases, with 4 bases spanning the gap. The germline CDR1 and CDR2 sequences are SNHLY and FYNNEI. The CDR3 DNA reads TGTGCCACCCTCACAGATACGCAGTATTTT. Translated: CATLTDTQYF.

The chain uses TRBV18 and TRBJ1-4; D ambiguous. V was clipped by 0 bases and J by 9 bases, with 8 bases between them. Germline V gene sequence: CDR1 KGHSH, CDR2 LQKENI. The CDR3 spans 13 residues. CDR3 sequence reads: CASSPPGSQKLFF. Written as DNA, the CDR3 is TGTGCCAGCTCACCACCGGGCAGTCAAAAACTGTTTTTT.

This clone appeared a single time. The chain carries TRBV12-5 and TRBJ1-1, with unresolved D. CDR1 is LGHNT and CDR2 is FRNRAP in the germline V gene. The CDR3 covers 14 residues. Trimming stripped 5 bases from V and 4 bases from J, with 14 bases between. In nucleotides, the CDR3 is TGTGCTAGTGGTCCGCCTGGCAGCGGCACTGAAGCTTTCTTT. Translating gives CASGPPGSGTEAFF.

The gene calls are TRBV7-2 and TRBJ2-1; unclear D gene. The CDR3 has 15 amino acids. Germline values: CDR1 SGHTA, CDR2 FQGNSA. Trimming shortened V by 0 bases and J by 1 base, and 7 bases separated the two germline ends. CDR3 protein: CASSLARRSYNEQFF. The CDR3 DNA is TGTGCCAGCAGCTTAGCTCGGCGGTCCTACAATGAGCAGTTCTTC.

V is TRBV7-2 and J is TRBJ1-1, with D unresolved. The CDR3 has 12 amino acids. V lost 5 bases and J 7 bases, leaving 11 bases between the germline ends. The germline gives CDR1 SGHTA, CDR2 FQGNSA. The CDR3 DNA follows: TGTGCCAGCAGCCCCCATCTAGTTGAAGCTTTCTTT. It translates to CASSPHLVEAFF.

V gene TRBV3-1 (or the pseudogene TRBV3-2) combines with J gene TRBJ2-5; 12 nucleotides agree with TRBD2. The V gene's germline CDR1 is LGHDT and CDR2 YNNKEL (reference sequence). Unmatched junction bases numbered 5, after V lost 4 bases and J lost 2 bases. CDR3 length equals 16 residues. The CDR3 is CASSLPSGGDQETQYF. The CDR3 coding sequence is TGTGCCAGCAGCCTCCCTAGCGGGGGGGATCAAGAGACCCAGTACTTC.

This sequence joins TRBV4-3 and TRBJ2-3; maybe TRBD2 (5 bases). Trimming shortened V by 3 bases and J by 0 bases, and 13 bases separated the two germline ends. The CDR3 sequence is 16 residues long. Germline V gene data show CDR1 as LGHNA and CDR2 as YSLEER. CDR3 sequence: CASSQGAGPSTDTQYF. CDR3 in DNA: TGCGCCAGCAGCCAGGGTGCGGGCCCTAGCACAGATACGCAGTATTTT.